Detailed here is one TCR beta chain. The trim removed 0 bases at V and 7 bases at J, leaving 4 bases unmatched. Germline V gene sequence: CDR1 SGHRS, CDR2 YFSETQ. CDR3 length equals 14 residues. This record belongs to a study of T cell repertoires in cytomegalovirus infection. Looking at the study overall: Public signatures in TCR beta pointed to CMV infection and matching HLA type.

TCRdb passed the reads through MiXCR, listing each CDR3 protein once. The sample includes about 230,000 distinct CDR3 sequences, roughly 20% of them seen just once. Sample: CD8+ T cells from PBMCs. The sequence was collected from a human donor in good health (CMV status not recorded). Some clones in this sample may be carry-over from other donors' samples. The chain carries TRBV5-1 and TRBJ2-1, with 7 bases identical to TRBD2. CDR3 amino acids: CASSLAGGNNEQFF. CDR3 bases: TGCGCCAGCAGCTTGGCGGGGGGAAATAATGAGCAGTTCTTC.